The clone carrying this TCR beta chain was counted a few times. TCRdb reanalysed the 5' RACE reads using MiXCR and keeps one entry per CDR3 protein. Seen here are tens of thousands of distinct CDR3 sequences, about 6.3% observed once, and the top ten hold 0.79%. Germline-derived CDR1 and CDR2 are SGHTA and FQGNSA. With V trimmed by 1 base and J by 2 bases, 6 bases remained unmatched. This CDR3 spans 16 amino acids. These data come from a study of T-cell memory formation after mild COVID-19. About the study: For the most part, TCR clusters were specific to one donor.

The specimen was PBMCs or a T cell subset sorted from them (not recorded which). The chain is built from TRBV7-2 and TRBJ2-7, with 9 bases lining up with TRBD2. This sequence was found in an adult who had mild COVID-19 (a few samples of this study predate the infection). Cell type and time point are not known. CDR3 region: CASSLDAAGGPYEQYF. CDR3 nucleotides: TGTGCCAGCAGCTTAGATGCGGCGGGGGGGCCCTACGAGCAGTACTTC.